The table lists the clone carrying this T cell receptor beta chain with a few counts. Its antigen is as yet unknown. These data originate in a study of response to subunit inactivated influenza vaccine. Study-level points and caveats: That few new T cells are recruited by each seasonal influenza vaccination was the authors' suggestion.

V lost 9 bases, J lost 2 bases, and 10 bases lay in between. This CDR3 spans 13 amino acids. CDR1 is MNHNS, CDR2 SASEGT, per germline. One entry per CDR3 protein, called by TCRdb with MiXCR from the RT-PCR reads. This sample has roughly 180,000 distinct CDR3 sequences, with 7.5% to 10% found just once. The source of this sequence is a man aged 50-59 years who received an inactivated influenza vaccine. Sequenced here: non-naive T cells sorted from PBMCs, sampled on the day of vaccination. V is TRBV6-1 and J is TRBJ2-2; tentatively, D is TRBD1 (6 bases). CDR3 coding DNA: TGTGCCAGTTTGGACAGTAACACCGGGGAGCTGTTTTTT. Protein product: CASLDSNTGELFF.